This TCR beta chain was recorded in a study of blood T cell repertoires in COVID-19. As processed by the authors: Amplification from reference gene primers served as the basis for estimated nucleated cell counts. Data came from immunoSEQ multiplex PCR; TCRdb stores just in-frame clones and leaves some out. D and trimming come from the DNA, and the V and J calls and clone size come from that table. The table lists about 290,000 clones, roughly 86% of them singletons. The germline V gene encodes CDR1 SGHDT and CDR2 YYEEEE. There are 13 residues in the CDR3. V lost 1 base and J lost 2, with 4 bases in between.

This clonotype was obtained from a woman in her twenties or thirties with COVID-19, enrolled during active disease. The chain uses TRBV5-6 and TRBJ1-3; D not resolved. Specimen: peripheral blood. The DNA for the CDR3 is TGTGCCAGCAGCTTGTTAGCTGGAAACACCATATATTTT. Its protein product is CASSLLAGNTIYF.